The present entry profiles one T cell receptor (beta chain) with its context. Its matching antigen is unknown. This sample stems from a study of T cell repertoires in cytomegalovirus infection. Overall study context: The study used recently identified HLA-C-restricted and well-studied HLA-B-restricted CMV epitopes. The study's findings and limits: Adding up the frequency of public TCR beta families identified people who carried CMV plus the relevant HLA. The response measured ex vivo was dominated by TCR beta clonotypes (HLA-C-restricted and CMV-specific).

The germline V and J ends were trimmed by 2 bases and 1 base, with 9 bases remaining between them. Germline-derived CDR1 and CDR2 are MNHEY and SVGEGT. This CDR3 has 15 amino acids. TCRdb independently ran MiXCR on the reads; one entry per CDR3 protein. The sample contains about 51,000 distinct CDR3 sequences, around 20% of which appear only once. Specimen: CD8+ T cells from cultured PBMCs, collected from culture after CMV antigen stimulation. The rearrangement uses TRBV6-2 or TRBV6-3 and TRBJ1-5, with D perhaps matching TRBD1 (6 bases). This TCR was sampled from a human donor in good health (CMV status not recorded). Some clones in this sample may be carry-over from other donors' samples. This chain's CDR3 is CASSYTGTSNQPQHF. The CDR3 DNA sequence: TGTGCCAGCAGTTACACAGGGACCAGCAATCAGCCCCAGCATTTT.